This T cell receptor beta chain was sequenced for a study of cytomegalovirus exposure and HLA in healthy donors. Study details: Findings of an earlier analysis included some 120 million unique TCR beta sequences from roughly 180 million T cells. Study observations and caveats: What a later analysis reportedly showed was that an Asian-associated ancestry cluster had fewer N-insertions than the roughly 670-donor mean. Through in vitro validation, three CMV-associated chains were shown to be specific for CMV antigens. V- and J-gene trimming in TCR beta was tied to a missense DCLRE1C variant by an analysis performed later.

The PCR ran on 60 Vbeta and 13 Jbeta primers. Data came from immunoSEQ multiplex PCR; TCRdb stores just in-frame clones and leaves some out. The sample yields 100,000 or so clones, approximately 66% seen once. For this clone: Its antigen remains unidentified.

V was clipped by 0 bases and J by 2 bases; unmatched bases: 6. Germline V gives CDR1 LNHDA, CDR2 SQIVND (reference sequence). The CDR3 has 16 residues. The sequence was collected from a man in his forties or fifties in good health and CMV-seropositive. The chain employs TRBV19 and TRBJ1-1, with 7 bases aligning to TRBD1. The sample taken for sequencing was PBMCs. This CDR3 is CASSIDVSGGNTEAFF. CDR3 in DNA: TGTGCCAGTAGTATAGATGTATCAGGGGGAAACACTGAAGCTTTCTTT.